This TCR beta chain appears in the sequencing data of a study of blood T cell repertoires in COVID-19. The V gene lost 2 bases and the J gene lost 7 bases, with 12 bases spanning the gap. CDR1 and CDR2 from the germline V gene are LGHDT and YNNKEL (reference sequence). This CDR3 region has 14 residues. Libraries were prepared by immunoSEQ multiplex PCR; TCRdb keeps only in-frame clonotypes and omits some of them. Of under 200,000 clones listed, roughly 84% were seen once; the top ten hold about 5%. Input material: peripheral blood. The TCR sequence derives from an elderly woman with acute or convalescent COVID-19. The rearrangement uses TRBV3-1 (or the pseudogene TRBV3-2) and TRBJ1-5; possible D gene TRBD1, 5 bases. The CDR3 spells CASSQSQGGQPQHF. The CDR3 DNA is TGTGCCAGCAGCCAAAGCCAGGGTGGGCAGCCCCAGCATTTT.